These 24 T cell receptor beta chains were all obtained from the same sample, sequenced in a study of PD-1 blockade in mismatch repair-deficient tumors. Some clones are missing from TCRdb's copy, which holds only in-frame ones; the method was immunoSEQ multiplex PCR. The table includes fewer than 100,000 clones, about 84% detected once. The material was peripheral blood, obtained 12 weeks after starting pembrolizumab. The receptors derive from an adult with mismatch repair-deficient cancer.

The rearrangement links TRBV19 to TRBJ1-1; 7 positions agree with TRBD1. The germline CDR1 and CDR2 sequences are LNHDA and SQIVND (reference sequence). There are 14 residues in the CDR3. Germline trimming cut 2 bases from V and 5 bases from J; bases unmatched to any gene: 5. The CDR3 is CASSIKGARTEAFF. CDR3 DNA sequence: TGTGCCAGTAGTATAAAGGGGGCGCGTACTGAAGCTTTCTTT.

This chain connects TRBV4-2 to TRBJ2-2; D remains unclear. The germline V and J ends were trimmed by 5 bases and 3 bases, with 13 bases remaining between them. There are 15 residues in the CDR3. CDR1 LGHNA and CDR2 YNFKEQ come from the germline V gene. CDR3 bases: TGTGCCAGCAGCACGCTTAGAGCCGACACCGGGGAGCTGTTTTTT. Protein sequence: CASSTLRADTGELFF.

This clone has just a few counts. V usage is TRBV18 and J usage is TRBJ1-1, with D unresolved. Germline V gives CDR1 KGHSH, CDR2 LQKENI. The CDR3 is made up of 13 amino acids. The V gene lost 2 bases and the J gene lost 3 bases, with 7 bases spanning the gap. CDR3 sequence (DNA): TGTGCCAGCTCACCAGGGGAGGACACTGAAGCTTTCTTT. It translates to CASSPGEDTEAFF. Full variable domain (rest looked up from reference TRBV18 and TRBJ1-1): NAGVMQNPRHLVRRRGQEARLRCSPMKGHSHVYWYRQLPEEGLKFMVYLQKENIIDESGMPKERFSAEFPKEGPSILRIQQVVRGDSAAYFCASSPGEDTEAFFGQGTRLTVV.

V usage is TRBV19 and J usage is TRBJ2-7, with 7 bases that match TRBD2. The CDR3 has 13 residues. V shed 8 bases, J shed 2 bases, and the junction held 6 bases outside the gene matches. In germline, CDR1 is LNHDA, CDR2 SQIVND (reference sequence). CDR3 sequence (DNA): TGTGCCAGTTCAACTAGCGCACCCTACGAGCAGTACTTC. This codes for CASSTSAPYEQYF.

The chain uses TRBV15 and TRBJ2-1; tentative D call: TRBD1 (6 bases). V lost 8 bases and J 7 bases, leaving 15 bases between the germline ends. The CDR3 has 13 amino acids. Looked up from germline, CDR1 is LNHNV and CDR2 is YYDKDF (reference sequence). This CDR3 reads CATGNRDMNEQFF. The CDR3, as DNA: TGTGCCACCGGAAACAGGGATATGAATGAGCAGTTCTTC.

CDR3 residues: CASSSRGGVSYNEQFF. The CDR3 region has the DNA TGTGCCAGTAGTTCCCGAGGGGGCGTCTCCTACAATGAGCAGTTCTTC. The chain has TRBV19 and TRBJ2-1, with 7 nucleotides matching TRBD1. In germline, CDR1 is LNHDA, CDR2 SQIVND (reference sequence). V dropped 5 bases and J dropped 0; count of bases not matched to a gene: 7. The CDR3 loop spans 16 amino acids.

V gene TRBV5-4 combines with J gene TRBJ1-3; tentative D call: TRBD1 (5 bases). From germline, CDR1 is SGHNT and CDR2 YYREEE (reference sequence). The V end was cut by 4 bases, the J end by 3 bases, with 11 bases between. The CDR3 runs to 14 residues. DNA for the CDR3: TGTGCCAGCAGCCCGGGGGGAGTTGGAAACACCATATATTTT. As protein: CASSPGGVGNTIYF.

This chain connects TRBV7-6 to TRBJ2-7; 7 bases are shared with TRBD2. After removal of 5 bases from V and 1 base from J, the junction contained 5 bases not matched to a gene. The CDR3 covers 14 residues. Per germline, CDR1 SGHVS and CDR2 FNYEAQ. The CDR3 reads CASSPGGGSYEQYF. The CDR3 DNA sequence: TGTGCCAGCAGCCCGGGCGGGGGTTCCTACGAGCAGTACTTC.

This clone was recorded once. The chain employs TRBV5-1 and TRBJ1-1; 9 bases map to TRBD1. Losses at the gene ends were 2 bases for V and 1 base for J; bases not matched to a gene: 3. This CDR3 has 15 residues. Germline CDR1 SGHRS, CDR2 YFSETQ. The chain's CDR3 is CASSLQGAANTEAFF. Here the CDR3 DNA reads TGCGCCAGCAGCTTACAGGGGGCTGCGAACACTGAAGCTTTCTTT.

The chain recombines TRBV30 with TRBJ1-5, with a weak D call TRBD1 (5 bases). V was shortened by 1 base and J by 1 base, with 5 bases between the two germline ends. The CDR3 has 13 amino acids. The germline CDR1 and CDR2 sequences are GTSNPN and SVGIG (reference sequence). The CDR3 reads CAWSGQSNQPQHF. The CDR3 region has the DNA TGTGCCTGGAGTGGACAGAGCAATCAGCCCCAGCATTTT.

The chain recombines TRBV19 with TRBJ1-4, with unresolved D. Germline V gives CDR1 LNHDA, CDR2 SQIVND (reference sequence). CDR3 length: 16 residues. The ends were cut back, 2 bases at V and 0 bases at J, with 10 bases in the middle. The CDR3 DNA is TGTGCCAGTAGTATAAGTTGGAGCCCAACTAATGAAAAACTGTTTTTT. Amino acids: CASSISWSPTNEKLFF.

This sequence joins TRBV6-6 and TRBJ1-1; D is perhaps TRBD1 (5 bases). Germline V gene lookup returns CDR1 MNHNY and CDR2 SVGAGI (reference sequence). The ends were cut back, 6 bases at V and 1 base at J, with 9 bases in the middle. CDR3 size: 13 residues. The CDR3 sequence: CASSFGQNTEAFF. The CDR3 DNA reads TGTGCCAGCAGCTTCGGACAGAACACTGAAGCTTTCTTT.

The chain combines TRBV7-9 with TRBJ2-3, with 10 positions matching TRBD2. J lost 4 bases, V lost 5 bases, and 9 bases had no gene match. Germline lookup yields CDR1 SEHNR and CDR2 FQNEAQ (reference sequence). This CDR3 comprises 16 residues. CDR3 loop: CASSRASGSGADTQYF. The DNA of the CDR3 is TGTGCCAGCAGCCGGGCTAGCGGGAGCGGGGCAGATACGCAGTATTTT.

The genes are TRBV27 and TRBJ2-7; possibly TRBD1 for D (6 bases). The CDR3 has 13 amino acids. V lost 6 bases to trimming and J lost 2 bases, with 11 bases between them. Germline V gene lookup returns CDR1 MNHEY and CDR2 SMNVEV (reference sequence). The CDR3: CASSVGHTYEQYF. Written as DNA, the CDR3 is TGTGCCAGCAGCGTGGGACATACCTACGAGCAGTACTTC.

This sequence joins TRBV7-9 and TRBJ2-3; D gene unclear. V dropped 4 bases and J dropped 0 bases, with 8 bases sitting between them. The CDR3 spans 14 residues. Germline V gives CDR1 SEHNR, CDR2 FQNEAQ (reference sequence). The CDR3: CASSSDSSTDTQYF. In DNA, the CDR3 is TGTGCCAGCAGCTCCGATAGTAGCACAGATACGCAGTATTTT. The complete variable domain, with remaining parts taken from reference TRBV7-9 and TRBJ2-3, reads DTGVSQNPRHKITKRGQNVTFRCDPISEHNRLYWYRQTLGQGPEFLTYFQNEAQLEKSRLLSDRFSAERPKGSFSTLEIQRTEQGDSAMYLCASSSDSSTDTQYFGPGTRLTVL.

The chain has TRBV7-3 and TRBJ2-3; 15 bases are a match to TRBD2. Trimming cost V 4 bases and J 4 bases; bases outside gene matches: 6. The germline V gene has CDR1 SGHTA and CDR2 FQGTGA. The CDR3 sequence is 17 residues long. The chain's CDR3 is CASSSGLAGGQSDTQYF. The CDR3 DNA reads as TGTGCCAGCAGCTCTGGACTAGCGGGAGGGCAGTCAGATACGCAGTATTTT.

This sequence joins TRBV9 and TRBJ1-2; D gene unclear. V lost 4 bases and J lost 3, with 13 bases in between. There are 14 residues in the CDR3. Germline V gene lookup returns CDR1 SGDLS and CDR2 YYNGEE. The CDR3 DNA is TGTGCCAGCAGCCCCGGGAGTAACTACTATGGCTACACCTTC. The encoded protein is CASSPGSNYYGYTF.

The CDR3 region has the DNA TGTGCCAGCAGTTACTTGGGACTCCACAAAAAACTATACGAGCAGTACTTC. Translated, it gives CASSYLGLHKKLYEQYF. This chain links TRBV6-8 with TRBJ2-7, with TRBD2 as a possible D gene (6 bases). V dropped 1 base and J dropped 4 bases, with 20 bases sitting between them. The CDR3 covers 17 residues. Germline CDR1 and CDR2: MNHGY and SAAAGT.

CDR3 sequence: CASSLVGGSQETQYF. The CDR3 nucleotides read TGTGCCAGCAGCTTAGTTGGGGGGAGCCAAGAGACCCAGTACTTC. The chain recombines TRBV11-2 with TRBJ2-5, with TRBD2 as a possible D gene (6 bases). CDR1 and CDR2 (germline): SGHAT, FQNNGV. V gave up 1 base and J gave up 1 base, with 10 bases separating them. The CDR3 extends over 15 amino acids.

The V call is TRBV7-3, the J call TRBJ1-1; TRBD1 agrees at 9 bases. V shed 5 bases and J 1 base; nucleotides not matched to a gene: 8. The CDR3 length is 16 residues. Germline loops: CDR1 SGHTA, CDR2 FQGTGA. CDR3 sequence: CASSQKGQGRNTEAFF. The CDR3 coding sequence is TGTGCCAGCAGCCAAAAGGGACAGGGAAGGAACACTGAAGCTTTCTTT.

The chain has TRBV7-2 and TRBJ1-1; D is uncertain. Per germline, CDR1 SGHTA and CDR2 FQGNSA. This CDR3 is 15 amino acids long. Trimming cost V 5 bases and J 1 base, with 14 bases left between them. CDR3 protein: CASSPRGPTNTEAFF. In nucleotides, the CDR3 is TGTGCCAGCAGCCCCCGGGGTCCAACGAACACTGAAGCTTTCTTT.

The rearrangement links TRBV7-6 to TRBJ2-5, with 14 nucleotides matching TRBD2. This CDR3 spans 17 amino acids. Unmatched junction bases numbered 6, after V lost 1 base and J lost 5 bases. Per germline, CDR1 SGHVS and CDR2 FNYEAQ. In DNA form, the CDR3 reads TGTGCCAGCAGCTTAGGAGGACTAGCGGGAGGAGGGGAGACCCAGTACTTC. Its protein product is CASSLGGLAGGGETQYF.

This clone has just one count. The V gene is TRBV6-1, the J gene TRBJ2-5; the D gene is possibly TRBD1 (6 bases). This CDR3 has 16 residues. Germline V gene lookup returns CDR1 MNHNS and CDR2 SASEGT. Trimming cost V 2 bases and J 2 bases, with 15 bases left between them. This CDR3 reads CASSETPSGVQETQYF. Here the CDR3 DNA reads TGTGCCAGCAGTGAAACCCCCTCAGGGGTTCAAGAGACCCAGTACTTC.

The rearrangement links TRBV19 to TRBJ2-3, with 10 bases fitting TRBD2. Trimming removed 5 bases from V and 1 base from J; junction bases left unmatched: 3. CDR3 length equals 15 residues. Germline CDR1 is LNHDA and CDR2 is SQIVND (reference sequence). DNA of the CDR3: TGTGCCAGTAGTCCCCTAGCGGGGGGCACAGATACGCAGTATTTT. It encodes CASSPLAGGTDTQYF.